This TCR beta chain was sequenced for a study of blood T cell repertoires in COVID-19. Looking at the study overall: PBMCs, B-cell-depleted T cells, or T cells were the source of the cDNA or gDNA that made up the material.

Per germline, CDR1 ENHRY and CDR2 SYGVKD. This CDR3 has 14 amino acids. Between the trimmed V and J ends, which lost 2 bases and 4 bases, there was a span of 12 bases. This clone was seen a few times. Sequenced by immunoSEQ multiplex PCR; TCRdb stores in-frame clones only, minus some. The repertoire includes 70,000 to 90,000 clones, around 84% of them detected once, and approximately 12% sits in the top ten. V usage is TRBV10-3 and J usage is TRBJ2-7; D is ambiguous. Sequenced material: peripheral blood. This clonotype originated in a human donor in a cohort sampled during active COVID-19. The CDR3 region has the DNA TGTGCCATCAGTGAGGCCCGGTCGAGGTACGAGCAGTACTTC. Translated, it gives CAISEARSRYEQYF.